This T cell receptor beta chain was obtained from a study of T cell responses to AZD1222 COVID-19 vaccine. Overall study results and limits: Recipients of AZD1222 seropositive at baseline numbered only five or six. Regions 160-218 and 743-854 held dominance among vaccine-associated CD4 TCRs, which spanned spike.

This CDR3 region has 12 residues. In germline, CDR1 is LGHNT, CDR2 FRNRAP. The data were produced by immunoSEQ multiplex PCR, yet TCRdb's version contains in-frame clones alone and is incomplete. The top ten hold about 5% of the sample, which has more than 120,000 clones, about 92% seen once. A word on this clone: Its antigen remains unidentified.

The V gene is TRBV12-5, the J gene TRBJ2-3, with D unresolved. The starting material was peripheral blood, obtained on day 0 of AZD1222 vaccination. The sequence came from an adult in good health. As DNA, the CDR3 is TGTGCCGTGGGCCGTGAGGAGGATACGCAGTATTTT. Protein product: CAVGREEDTQYF.